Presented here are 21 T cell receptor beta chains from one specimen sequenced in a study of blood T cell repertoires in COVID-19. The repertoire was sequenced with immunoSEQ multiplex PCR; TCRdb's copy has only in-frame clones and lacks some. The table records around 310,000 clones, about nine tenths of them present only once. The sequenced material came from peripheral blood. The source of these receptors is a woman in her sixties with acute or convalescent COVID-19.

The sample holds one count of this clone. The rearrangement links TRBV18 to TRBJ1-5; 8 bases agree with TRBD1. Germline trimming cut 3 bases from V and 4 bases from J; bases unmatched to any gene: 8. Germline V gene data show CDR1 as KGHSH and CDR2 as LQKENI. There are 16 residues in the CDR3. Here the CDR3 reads CASSPPNGQGNQPQHF. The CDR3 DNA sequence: TGTGCCAGCTCACCTCCTAACGGACAGGGAAATCAGCCCCAGCATTTT.

The CDR3 is CASSLQGADTEAFF. The CDR3 DNA sequence: TGTGCCAGCAGCCTCCAGGGGGCGGACACTGAAGCTTTCTTT. This chain links TRBV4-2 with TRBJ1-1; 8 bases line up with TRBD1. The V and J ends lost 4 bases and 3 bases, in that order; junction bases with no gene match: 4. There are 14 residues in the CDR3. Per germline, CDR1 LGHNA and CDR2 YNFKEQ.

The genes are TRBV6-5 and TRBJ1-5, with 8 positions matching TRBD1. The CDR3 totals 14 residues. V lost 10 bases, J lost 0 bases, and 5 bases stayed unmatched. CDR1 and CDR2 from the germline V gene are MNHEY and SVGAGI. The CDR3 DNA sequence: TGTGCCACCCGGACAGGGATTAGCAATCAGCCCCAGCATTTT. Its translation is CATRTGISNQPQHF.

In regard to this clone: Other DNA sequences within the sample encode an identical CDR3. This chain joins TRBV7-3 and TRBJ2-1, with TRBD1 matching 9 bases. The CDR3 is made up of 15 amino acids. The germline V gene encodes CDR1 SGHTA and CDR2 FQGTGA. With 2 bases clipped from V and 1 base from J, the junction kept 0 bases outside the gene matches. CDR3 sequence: CASSLDRGSYNEQFF. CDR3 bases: TGTGCCAGCAGCTTAGACAGGGGGTCCTACAATGAGCAGTTCTTC.

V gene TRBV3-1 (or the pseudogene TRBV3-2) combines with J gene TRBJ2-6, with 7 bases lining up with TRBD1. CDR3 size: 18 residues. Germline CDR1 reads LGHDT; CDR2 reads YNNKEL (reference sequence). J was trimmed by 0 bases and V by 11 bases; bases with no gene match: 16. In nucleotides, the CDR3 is TGTGCCGGCAACCTTTTGGTAGGACAGGCCTCTGGGGCCAACGTCCTGACTTTC. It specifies CAGNLLVGQASGANVLTF.

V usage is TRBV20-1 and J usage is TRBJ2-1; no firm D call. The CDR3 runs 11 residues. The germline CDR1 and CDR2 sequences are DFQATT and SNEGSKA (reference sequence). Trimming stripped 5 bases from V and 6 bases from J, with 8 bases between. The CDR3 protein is CSAVPFNEQFF. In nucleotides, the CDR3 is TGCAGTGCTGTCCCATTCAATGAGCAGTTCTTC.

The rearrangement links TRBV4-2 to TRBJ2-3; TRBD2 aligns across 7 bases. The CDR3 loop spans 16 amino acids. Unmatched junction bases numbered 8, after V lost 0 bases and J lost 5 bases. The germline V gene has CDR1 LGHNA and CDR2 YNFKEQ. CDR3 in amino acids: CASSQEASGPRDTQYF. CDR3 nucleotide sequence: TGTGCCAGCAGCCAAGAGGCTAGCGGACCTCGAGATACGCAGTATTTT.

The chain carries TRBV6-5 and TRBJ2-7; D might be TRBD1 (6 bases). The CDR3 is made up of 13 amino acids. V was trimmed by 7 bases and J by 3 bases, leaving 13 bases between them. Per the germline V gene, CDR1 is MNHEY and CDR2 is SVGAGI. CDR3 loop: CASTPGQRYEQYF. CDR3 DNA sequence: TGTGCCAGCACCCCCGGACAGCGCTACGAGCAGTACTTC.

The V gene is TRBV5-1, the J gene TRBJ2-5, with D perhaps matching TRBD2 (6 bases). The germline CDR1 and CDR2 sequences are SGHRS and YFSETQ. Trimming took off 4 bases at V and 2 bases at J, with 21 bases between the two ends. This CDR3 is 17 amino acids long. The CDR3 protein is CASSGFEETSRQETQYF. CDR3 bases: TGCGCCAGCAGCGGGTTCGAGGAAACTAGCCGTCAAGAGACCCAGTACTTC.

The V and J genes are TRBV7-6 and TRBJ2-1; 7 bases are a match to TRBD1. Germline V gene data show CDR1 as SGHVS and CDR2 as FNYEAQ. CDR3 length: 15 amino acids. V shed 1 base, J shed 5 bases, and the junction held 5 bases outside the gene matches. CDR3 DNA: TGTGCCAGCAGCTTAGGGACAGGAACCCACAATGAGCAGTTCTTC. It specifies CASSLGTGTHNEQFF.

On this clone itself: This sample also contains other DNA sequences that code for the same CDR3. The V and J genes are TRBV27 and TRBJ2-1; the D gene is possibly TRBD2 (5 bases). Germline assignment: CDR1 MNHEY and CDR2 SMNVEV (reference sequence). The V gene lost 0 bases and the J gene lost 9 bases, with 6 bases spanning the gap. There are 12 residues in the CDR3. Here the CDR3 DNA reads TGTGCCAGCAGTTTATCAGGAGGTGAGCAGTTCTTC. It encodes CASSLSGGEQFF.

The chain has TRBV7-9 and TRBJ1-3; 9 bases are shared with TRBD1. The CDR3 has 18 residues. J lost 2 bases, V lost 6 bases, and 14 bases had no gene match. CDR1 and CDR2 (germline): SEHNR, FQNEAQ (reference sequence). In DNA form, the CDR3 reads TGTGCCAGCAGATCGGGACAGGGCCTCGCAGGGACTGGAAACACCATATATTTT. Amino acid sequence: CASRSGQGLAGTGNTIYF.

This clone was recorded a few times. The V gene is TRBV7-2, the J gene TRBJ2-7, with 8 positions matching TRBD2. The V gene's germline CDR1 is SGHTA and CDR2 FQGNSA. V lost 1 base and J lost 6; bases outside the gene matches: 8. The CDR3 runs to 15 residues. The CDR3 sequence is CASSLVIGGGPEQYF. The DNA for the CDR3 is TGTGCCAGCAGCTTAGTGATCGGGGGGGGTCCCGAGCAGTACTTC.

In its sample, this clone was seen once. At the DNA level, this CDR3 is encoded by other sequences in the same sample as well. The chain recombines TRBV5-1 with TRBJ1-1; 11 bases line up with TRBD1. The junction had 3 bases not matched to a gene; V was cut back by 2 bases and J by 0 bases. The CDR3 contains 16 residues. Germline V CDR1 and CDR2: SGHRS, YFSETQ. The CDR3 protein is CASSLGQGALNTEAFF. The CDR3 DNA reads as TGCGCCAGCAGCTTAGGACAGGGGGCCTTGAACACTGAAGCTTTCTTT.

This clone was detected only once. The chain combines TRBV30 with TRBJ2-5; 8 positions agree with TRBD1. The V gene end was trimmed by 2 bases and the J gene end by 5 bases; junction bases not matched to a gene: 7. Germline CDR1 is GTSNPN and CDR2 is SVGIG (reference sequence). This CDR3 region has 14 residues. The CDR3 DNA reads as TGTGCCTGGAGTCGACAGGGGTTTGAGGAGACCCAGTACTTC. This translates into CAWSRQGFEETQYF.

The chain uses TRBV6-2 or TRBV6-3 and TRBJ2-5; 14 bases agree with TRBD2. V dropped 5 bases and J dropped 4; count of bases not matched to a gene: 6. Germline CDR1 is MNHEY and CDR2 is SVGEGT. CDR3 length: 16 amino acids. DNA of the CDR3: TGTGCCAGCAGTAAGGGGACTAGCGGGGGAAGAGAGACCCAGTACTTC. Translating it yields CASSKGTSGGRETQYF.

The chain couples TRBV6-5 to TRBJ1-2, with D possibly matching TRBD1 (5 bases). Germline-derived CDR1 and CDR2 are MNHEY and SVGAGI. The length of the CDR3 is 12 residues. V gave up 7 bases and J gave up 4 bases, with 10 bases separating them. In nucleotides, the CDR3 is TGTGCCAGCATGTTGCAGGGCTATGGCTACACCTTC. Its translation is CASMLQGYGYTF.

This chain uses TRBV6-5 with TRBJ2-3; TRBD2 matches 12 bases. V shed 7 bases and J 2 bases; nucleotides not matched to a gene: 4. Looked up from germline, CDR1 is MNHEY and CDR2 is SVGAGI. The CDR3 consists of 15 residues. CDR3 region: CASTRTSGTTDTQYF. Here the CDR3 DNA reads TGTGCCAGCACCAGGACTAGCGGGACCACAGATACGCAGTATTTT.

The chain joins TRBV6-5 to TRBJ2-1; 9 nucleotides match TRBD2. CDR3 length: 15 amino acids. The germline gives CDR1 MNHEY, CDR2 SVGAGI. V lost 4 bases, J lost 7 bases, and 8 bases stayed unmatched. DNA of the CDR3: TGTGCCAGCAGTTTTAGCGGGGGAAGGGGAAATGAGCAGTTCTTC. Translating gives CASSFSGGRGNEQFF.

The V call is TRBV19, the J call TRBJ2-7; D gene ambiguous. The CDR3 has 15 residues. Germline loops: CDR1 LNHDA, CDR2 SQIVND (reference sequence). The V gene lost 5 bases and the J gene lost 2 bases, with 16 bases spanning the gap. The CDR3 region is CASSPASLVPYEQYF. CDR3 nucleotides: TGTGCCAGTAGTCCCGCTTCATTAGTGCCCTACGAGCAGTACTTC.

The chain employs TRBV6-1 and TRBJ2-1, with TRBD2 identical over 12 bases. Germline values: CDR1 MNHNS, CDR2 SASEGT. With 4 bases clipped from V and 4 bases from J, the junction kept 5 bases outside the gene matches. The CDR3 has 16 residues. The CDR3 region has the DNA TGTGCCAGCAGTGTCCGACTAGCGGGGGCGTACAATGAGCAGTTCTTC. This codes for CASSVRLAGAYNEQFF.